This T cell receptor (beta chain) came from a study of shared clonotypes between healthy human individuals. Method: immunoSEQ multiplex PCR; TCRdb's copy keeps in-frame clones and lacks some. The sample shows about 1,900,000 clones, roughly 95% of them seen only once. Per germline, CDR1 ENHRY and CDR2 SYGVKD. The V gene lost 4 bases and the J gene lost 6 bases, with 16 bases spanning the gap. CDR3 length equals 16 residues. CD45RO-negative cells were positively selected for CCR7, leaving out terminally differentiated effector memory CD45RA+ cells. The TCR was taken from a man younger than 30 in good health. V and J are TRBV10-3 and TRBJ1-6; no firm D call. The sample taken for sequencing was naive CD8+ T cells sorted from blood. The CDR3 loop is CAISGMEATSNSPLHF. CDR3 coding DNA: TGTGCCATCAGTGGAATGGAGGCGACAAGTAATTCACCCCTCCACTTT.